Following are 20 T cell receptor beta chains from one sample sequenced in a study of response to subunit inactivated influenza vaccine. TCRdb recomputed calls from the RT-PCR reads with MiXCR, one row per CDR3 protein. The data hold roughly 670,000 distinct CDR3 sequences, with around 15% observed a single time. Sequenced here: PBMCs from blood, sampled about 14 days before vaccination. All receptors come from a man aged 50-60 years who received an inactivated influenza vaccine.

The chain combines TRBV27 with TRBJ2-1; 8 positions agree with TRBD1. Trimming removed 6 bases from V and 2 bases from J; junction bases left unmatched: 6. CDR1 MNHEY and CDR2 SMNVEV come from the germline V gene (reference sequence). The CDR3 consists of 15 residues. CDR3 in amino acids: CASRKGQVTYNEQFF. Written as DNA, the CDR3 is TGTGCCAGCAGGAAGGGACAGGTAACCTACAATGAGCAGTTCTTC.

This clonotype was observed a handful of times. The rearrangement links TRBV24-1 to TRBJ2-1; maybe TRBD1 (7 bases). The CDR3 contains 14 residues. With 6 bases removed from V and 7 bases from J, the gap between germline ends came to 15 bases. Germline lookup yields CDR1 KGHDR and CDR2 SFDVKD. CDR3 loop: CATSKGGRGNEQFF. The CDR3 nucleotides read TGTGCCACCAGTAAAGGGGGCCGGGGGAATGAGCAGTTCTTC.

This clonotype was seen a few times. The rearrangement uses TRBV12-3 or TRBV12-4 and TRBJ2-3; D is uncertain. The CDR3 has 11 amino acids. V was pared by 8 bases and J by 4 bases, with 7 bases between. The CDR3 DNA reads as TGTGCCAGCGCCAATGCAGATACGCAGTATTTT. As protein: CASANADTQYF.

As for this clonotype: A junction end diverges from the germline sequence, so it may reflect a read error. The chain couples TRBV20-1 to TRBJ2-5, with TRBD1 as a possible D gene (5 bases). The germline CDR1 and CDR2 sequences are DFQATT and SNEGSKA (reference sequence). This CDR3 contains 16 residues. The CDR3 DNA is TGCTGTGCTAGAGATCACAGGAAAAGGCCCGAGGAGACCCAGTACTTC. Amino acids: CCARDHRKRPEETQYF.

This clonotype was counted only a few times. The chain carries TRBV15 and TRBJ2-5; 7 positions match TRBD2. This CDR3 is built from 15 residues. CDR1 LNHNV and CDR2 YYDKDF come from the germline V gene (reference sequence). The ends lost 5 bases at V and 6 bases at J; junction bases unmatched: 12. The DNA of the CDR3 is TGTGCCACCAGCGACCCTGGGGAGGGGCTGAAGACCCAGTACTTC. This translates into CATSDPGEGLKTQYF.

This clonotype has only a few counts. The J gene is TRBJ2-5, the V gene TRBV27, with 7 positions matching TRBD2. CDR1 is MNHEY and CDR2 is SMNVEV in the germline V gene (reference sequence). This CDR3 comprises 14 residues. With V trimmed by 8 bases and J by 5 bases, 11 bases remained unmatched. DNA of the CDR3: TGTGCCAGCTCCACGGGGAGGGGCGGCGAGACCCAGTACTTC. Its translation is CASSTGRGGETQYF.

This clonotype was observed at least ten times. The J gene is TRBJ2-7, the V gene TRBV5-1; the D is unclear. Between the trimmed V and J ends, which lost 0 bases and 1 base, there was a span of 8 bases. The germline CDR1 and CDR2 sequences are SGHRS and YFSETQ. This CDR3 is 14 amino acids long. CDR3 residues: CASSLEARSYEQYF. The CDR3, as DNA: TGCGCCAGCAGCTTGGAGGCACGGTCCTACGAGCAGTACTTC. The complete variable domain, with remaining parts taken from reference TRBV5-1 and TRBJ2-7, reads KAGVTQTPRYLIKTRGQQVTLSCSPISGHRSVSWYQQTPGQGLQFLFEYFSETQRNKGNFPGRFSGRQFSNSRSEMNVSTLELGDSALYLCASSLEARSYEQYFGPGTRLTVT.

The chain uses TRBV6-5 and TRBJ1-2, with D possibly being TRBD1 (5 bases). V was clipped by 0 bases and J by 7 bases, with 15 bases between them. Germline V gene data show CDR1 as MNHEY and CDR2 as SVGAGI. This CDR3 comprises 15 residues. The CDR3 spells CASSYSRAGLTGYTF. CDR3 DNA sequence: TGTGCCAGCAGTTACTCTCGGGCAGGGTTGACTGGCTACACCTTC.

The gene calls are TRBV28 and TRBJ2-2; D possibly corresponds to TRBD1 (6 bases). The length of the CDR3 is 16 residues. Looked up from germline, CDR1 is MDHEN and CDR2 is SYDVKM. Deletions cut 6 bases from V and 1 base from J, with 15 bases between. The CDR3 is CASSGWTERNTGELFF. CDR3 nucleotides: TGTGCCAGCAGCGGATGGACAGAGCGGAACACCGGGGAGCTGTTTTTT. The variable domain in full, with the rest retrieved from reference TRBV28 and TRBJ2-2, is DVKVTQSSRYLVKRTGEKVFLECVQDMDHENMFWYRQDPGLGLRLIYFSYDVKMKEKGDIPEGYSVSREKKERFSLILESASTNQTSMYLCASSGWTERNTGELFFGEGSRLTVL.

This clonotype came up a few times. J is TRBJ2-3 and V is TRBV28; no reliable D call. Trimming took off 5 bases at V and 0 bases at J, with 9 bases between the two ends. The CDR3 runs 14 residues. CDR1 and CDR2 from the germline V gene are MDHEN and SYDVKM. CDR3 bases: TGTGCCAGCAGTCCCCCTGGAAGCACAGATACGCAGTATTTT. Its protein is CASSPPGSTDTQYF.

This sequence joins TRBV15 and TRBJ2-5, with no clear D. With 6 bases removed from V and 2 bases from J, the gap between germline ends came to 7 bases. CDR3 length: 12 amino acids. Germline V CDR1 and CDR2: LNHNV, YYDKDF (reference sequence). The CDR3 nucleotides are TGTGCCACCAGATCGGAACAAGAGACCCAGTACTTC. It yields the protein CATRSEQETQYF.

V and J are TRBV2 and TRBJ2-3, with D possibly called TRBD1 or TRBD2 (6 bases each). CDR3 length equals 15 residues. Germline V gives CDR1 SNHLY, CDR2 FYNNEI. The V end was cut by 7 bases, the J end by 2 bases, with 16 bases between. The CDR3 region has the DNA TGTGCCAGCAAAGTCTGGGGGGCCCCCACAGATACGCAGTATTTT. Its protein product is CASKVWGAPTDTQYF.

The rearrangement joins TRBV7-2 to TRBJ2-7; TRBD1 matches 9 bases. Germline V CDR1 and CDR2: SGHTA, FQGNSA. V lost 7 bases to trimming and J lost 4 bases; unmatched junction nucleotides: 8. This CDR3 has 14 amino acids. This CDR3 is CASTVGTGRYEQYF. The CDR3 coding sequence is TGTGCCAGCACCGTAGGGACAGGGAGGTACGAGCAGTACTTC.

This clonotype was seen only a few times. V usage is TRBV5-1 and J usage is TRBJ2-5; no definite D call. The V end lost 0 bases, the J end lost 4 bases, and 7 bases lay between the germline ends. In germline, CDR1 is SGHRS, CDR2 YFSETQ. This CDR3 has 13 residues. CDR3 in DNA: TGCGCCAGCAGCTTGGTCGTCTCAGAGACCCAGTACTTC. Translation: CASSLVVSETQYF.

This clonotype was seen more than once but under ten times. This chain's CDR3 is CASSYPLSRDTQYF. CDR3 DNA sequence: TGTGCCAGCAGTTATCCCCTATCAAGAGATACGCAGTATTTT. V and J are TRBV6-2 or TRBV6-3 and TRBJ2-3; no firm D call. The CDR3 runs 14 residues. Looked up from germline, CDR1 is MNHEY and CDR2 is SVGEGT. The V and J ends lost 3 bases and 5 bases respectively, with 12 bases between them.

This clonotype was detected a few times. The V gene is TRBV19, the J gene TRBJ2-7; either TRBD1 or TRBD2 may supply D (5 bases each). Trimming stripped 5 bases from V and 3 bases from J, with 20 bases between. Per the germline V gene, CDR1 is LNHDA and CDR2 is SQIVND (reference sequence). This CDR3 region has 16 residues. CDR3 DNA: TGTGCCAGTAGTCCCCCAGGGACGGCCCTGTTCTACGAGCAGTACTTC. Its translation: CASSPPGTALFYEQYF.

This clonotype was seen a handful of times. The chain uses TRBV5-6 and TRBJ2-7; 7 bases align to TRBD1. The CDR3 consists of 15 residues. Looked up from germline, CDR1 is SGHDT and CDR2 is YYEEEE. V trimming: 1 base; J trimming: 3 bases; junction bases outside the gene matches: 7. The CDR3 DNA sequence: TGTGCCAGCAGCTTGCTAGGGGCAGGGGGCTACGAGCAGTACTTC. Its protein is CASSLLGAGGYEQYF.

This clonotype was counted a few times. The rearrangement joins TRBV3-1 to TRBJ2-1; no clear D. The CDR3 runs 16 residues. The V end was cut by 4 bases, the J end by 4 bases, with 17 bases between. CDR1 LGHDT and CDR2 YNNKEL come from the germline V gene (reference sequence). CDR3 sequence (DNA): TGTGCCAGCAGCCGTCCGGGTCAGAAGGCTTACAATGAGCAGTTCTTC. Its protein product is CASSRPGQKAYNEQFF.

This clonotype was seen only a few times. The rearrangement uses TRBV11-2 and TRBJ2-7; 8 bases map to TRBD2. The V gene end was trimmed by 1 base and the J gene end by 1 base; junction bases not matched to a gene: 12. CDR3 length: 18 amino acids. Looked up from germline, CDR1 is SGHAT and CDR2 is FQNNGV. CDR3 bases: TGTGCCAGCAGCTTAGTGGGTGGGAGGAGCGGGGGTTCCTACGAGCAGTACTTC. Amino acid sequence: CASSLVGGRSGGSYEQYF.

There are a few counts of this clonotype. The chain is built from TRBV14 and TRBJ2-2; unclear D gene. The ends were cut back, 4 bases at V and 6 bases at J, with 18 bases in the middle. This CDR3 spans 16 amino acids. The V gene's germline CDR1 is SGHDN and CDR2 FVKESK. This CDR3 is CASSPQLGNMAGELFF. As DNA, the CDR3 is TGTGCCAGCAGCCCCCAATTAGGGAACATGGCCGGGGAGCTGTTTTTT.